These 20 T cell receptor beta chains were all obtained from the same sample, sequenced in a study of cytomegalovirus exposure and HLA in healthy donors. Researchers ran the PCR with 60 Vbeta and 13 Jbeta primers. Generated by immunoSEQ multiplex PCR, the TCRdb table keeps only in-frame clones and is missing some. The sample records roughly 55,000 clones, 75% to 80% being singletons. The sequenced material came from PBMCs. The receptors shown here come from a female donor in good health and CMV-seronegative.

The chain is built from TRBV7-3 and TRBJ1-1; tentative D call: TRBD1 (5 bases). The germline V gene encodes CDR1 SGHTA and CDR2 FQGTGA. The V end was cut by 0 bases, the J end by 3 bases, with 8 bases between. This CDR3 has 14 amino acids. In DNA form, the CDR3 reads TGTGCCAGCAGCTTAACGGCACAGGACACTGAAGCTTTCTTT. This codes for CASSLTAQDTEAFF.

J is TRBJ2-5 and V is TRBV6-6; D possibly corresponds to TRBD1 (6 bases). The last part of the DNA fits TRBJ2-7 better; the J call may be wrong. The CDR3 is 14 amino acids. Germline values: CDR1 MNHNY, CDR2 SVGAGI (reference sequence). The CDR3 coding sequence is TGTGCCAGCAGTTCCGGGACAAGGGGCTACGAGCAGTACTTC. Translation: CASSSGTRGYEQYF.

The gene calls are TRBV9 and TRBJ1-1, with TRBD1 matching over 7 bases. CDR1 and CDR2 from the germline V gene are SGDLS and YYNGEE. J lost 5 bases, V lost 2 bases, and 9 bases had no gene match. The CDR3 is made up of 15 amino acids. This CDR3 is CASSVLGGAGTEAFF. CDR3 DNA sequence: TGTGCCAGCAGCGTTCTAGGGGGCGCGGGGACTGAAGCTTTCTTT. Complete variable domain (other parts from reference TRBV9 and TRBJ1-1): DSGVTQTPKHLITATGQRVTLRCSPRSGDLSVYWYQQSLDQGLQFLIQYYNGEERAKGNILERFSAQQFPDLHSELNLSSLELGDSALYFCASSVLGGAGTEAFFGQGTRLTVV.

This clone has just one count. The chain combines TRBV7-9 with TRBJ1-2, with 12 bases aligning to TRBD1. The CDR3 is 16 amino acids. V lost 5 bases, J lost 5 bases, and 9 bases stayed unmatched. CDR1 and CDR2 (germline): SEHNR, FQNEAQ (reference sequence). The CDR3 is CASSPGTGGASYGYTF. CDR3 in DNA: TGTGCCAGCAGCCCAGGGACAGGGGGCGCATCGTATGGCTACACCTTC.

V gene TRBV7-3 combines with J gene TRBJ2-2; TRBD1 is a possible D gene (6 bases). V was shortened by 0 bases and J by 5 bases, with 16 bases between the two germline ends. Germline lookup yields CDR1 SGHTA and CDR2 FQGTGA. CDR3 length: 17 amino acids. CDR3 in amino acids: CASSLTAAGDLTGELFF. In DNA form, the CDR3 reads TGTGCCAGCAGCTTAACGGCGGCAGGGGATTTGACCGGGGAGCTGTTTTTT.

Concerning this clone: Germline and junction disagree at one end, which may indicate a read error. This chain uses TRBV19 with TRBJ1-5, with D maybe TRBD1 (6 bases). The CDR3 sequence is 17 residues long. CDR1 LNHDA and CDR2 SQIVND come from the germline V gene (reference sequence). CDR3 nucleotide sequence: TGTGCCAGTAGTGTAGATGGATTCGGGACAAGTCGTCTACCCCAGCATTTT. Amino acids: CASSVDGFGTSRLPQHF.

The chain employs TRBV10-3 and TRBJ2-3, with D maybe TRBD1 (5 bases). This CDR3 region has 14 residues. With 6 bases removed from V and 2 bases from J, the gap between germline ends came to 12 bases. CDR1 and CDR2 from the germline V gene are ENHRY and SYGVKD. The CDR3 DNA reads as TGTGCCATCAGGGGCAGGGCCCCCACAGATACGCAGTATTTT. Translation: CAIRGRAPTDTQYF.

The chain uses TRBV28 and TRBJ1-2; D may be TRBD1 (5 bases). This CDR3 comprises 13 residues. Trimming shortened V by 8 bases and J by 6 bases, and 16 bases separated the two germline ends. Germline V gene data show CDR1 as MDHEN and CDR2 as SYDVKM. CDR3 residues: CASRTGGQNGYTF. CDR3 nucleotides: TGTGCCAGCCGGACGGGGGGTCAGAATGGCTACACCTTC.

V and J are TRBV11-2 and TRBJ1-5; no definite D call. The V end was cut by 0 bases, the J end by 9 bases, with 9 bases between. The CDR3 is made up of 13 amino acids. The V gene's germline CDR1 is SGHAT and CDR2 FQNNGV. The CDR3 loop is CASSLEGGRPQHF. CDR3 DNA: TGTGCCAGCAGCTTAGAAGGTGGGCGGCCCCAGCATTTT.

The rearrangement links TRBV21-1 to TRBJ2-7; whether TRBD2, the table's D call, matches the DNA was not checked. TRBV21-1 is termed a pseudogene. This CDR3 has 19 amino acids. CDR3 region: CASSNSRMGGYLRTYEQYF. The DNA of the CDR3 is TGTGCCAGCAGCAACAGCAGGATGGGAGGGTACCTCCGTACCTACGAGCAGTACTTC.

This clone occurred a few times. The chain links TRBV4-2 to TRBJ1-5; TRBD1 matches 7 bases. In germline, CDR1 is LGHNA, CDR2 YNFKEQ. V trimming: 1 base; J trimming: 7 bases; junction bases outside the gene matches: 4. CDR3 length: 14 amino acids. The CDR3 DNA reads TGTGCCAGCAGCCAAGGGGACAGCGGGCAGCCCCAGCATTTT. Translation gives CASSQGDSGQPQHF.

This clone was detected only once. This chain uses TRBV28 with TRBJ2-7, with D possibly being TRBD1 (6 bases). Germline assignment: CDR1 MDHEN and CDR2 SYDVKM. Trimming pared 2 bases from V and 3 bases from J, leaving 14 bases between. This CDR3 is built from 15 residues. CDR3 residues: CASSLSGTTYYEQYF. DNA for the CDR3: TGTGCCAGCAGTTTAAGTGGGACAACTTACTACGAGCAGTACTTC.

This chain links TRBV6-1 with TRBJ1-1; possible D gene TRBD1, 6 bases. The V end lost 4 bases, the J end lost 0 bases, and 18 bases lay between the germline ends. From germline, CDR1 is MNHNS and CDR2 SASEGT. The CDR3 extends over 17 amino acids. CDR3 amino acids: CASSVLGGLLVNTEAFF. The CDR3 nucleotides read TGTGCCAGCAGTGTCCTGGGGGGGCTGTTGGTGAACACTGAAGCTTTCTTT.

This chain connects TRBV5-1 to TRBJ2-5; TRBD1 might be the D (5 bases). The germline V gene has CDR1 SGHRS and CDR2 YFSETQ. V lost 0 bases and J lost 2, with 5 bases in between. The CDR3 totals 13 residues. The CDR3 sequence: CASSLGQQETQYF. The CDR3 DNA reads as TGCGCCAGCAGCTTGGGACAGCAAGAGACCCAGTACTTC.

The J gene is TRBJ1-6, the V gene TRBV7-9; D not certain. The CDR3 has 13 residues. Germline V gives CDR1 SEHNR, CDR2 FQNEAQ (reference sequence). V gave up 4 bases and J gave up 7 bases, with 8 bases separating them. CDR3 bases: TGTGCCAGCAGCTCGACAAACAATTCACCCCTCCACTTT. This gives the protein CASSSTNNSPLHF.

The V and J genes are TRBV27 and TRBJ2-7; TRBD1 might be the D (6 bases). Germline CDR1 reads MNHEY; CDR2 reads SMNVEV (reference sequence). This CDR3 is built from 15 residues. V lost 2 bases and J lost 10, with 21 bases in between. CDR3 sequence (DNA): TGTGCCAGCAGTTTAGCAGGGGAGTATCCACGCGAACAGTACTTC. It yields the protein CASSLAGEYPREQYF.

V usage is TRBV11-1 and J usage is TRBJ2-1; 7 bases line up with TRBD2. Germline V gives CDR1 SGHAT, CDR2 FQDESV (reference sequence). This CDR3 has 15 residues. V dropped 5 bases and J dropped 8; count of bases not matched to a gene: 12. The CDR3 is CASSGGIRLAHEQFF. In nucleotides, the CDR3 is TGTGCCAGCAGCGGCGGGATTCGACTAGCACATGAGCAGTTCTTC.

CDR3 loop: CASSLGLDSSYEQYF. The CDR3 region has the DNA TGTGCCAGCAGTTTAGGGCTTGACAGCTCCTACGAGCAGTACTTC. This sequence joins TRBV27 and TRBJ2-7, with a tentative D call TRBD1 (5 bases). Germline V lookup: CDR1 MNHEY, CDR2 SMNVEV (reference sequence). The CDR3 is made up of 15 amino acids. The ends were cut back, 2 bases at V and 0 bases at J, with 11 bases in the middle.

The V and J genes are TRBV19 and TRBJ1-5; perhaps TRBD1 as D (5 bases). This CDR3 spans 12 amino acids. Per the germline V gene, CDR1 is LNHDA and CDR2 is SQIVND (reference sequence). V dropped 6 bases and J dropped 4 bases, with 7 bases sitting between them. The CDR3 here is CASRGGNQPQHF. The DNA for the CDR3 is TGTGCCAGTAGGGGGGGGAATCAGCCCCAGCATTTT.

This clone was observed once. The chain links TRBV7-8 to TRBJ2-7; D ambiguous. Trimming took 3 bases from V and 7 from J, leaving 10 bases between them. Germline lookup yields CDR1 SGHVS and CDR2 FQNEAQ. The CDR3 is 12 amino acids. CDR3: CASSFVASEQYF. DNA of the CDR3: TGTGCCAGCAGCTTTGTGGCCTCGGAGCAGTACTTC.